This TCR beta chain was retrieved from a study of cytomegalovirus exposure and HLA in healthy donors. The PCR was carried out with 60 Vbeta primers and 13 Jbeta primers. Some clones are missing from TCRdb's copy, which holds only in-frame ones; the method was immunoSEQ multiplex PCR. The sample totals tens of thousands of clones. On this clone: The antigen is undetermined.

General study results and limits: V- and J-gene trimming of TCR beta was linked (in a later analysis) to a missense DCLRE1C variant. CMV serostatus alone was available as immune exposure information.

Trimming shortened V by 2 bases and J by 5 bases, and 12 bases separated the two germline ends. Germline assignment: CDR1 SEHNR and CDR2 FQNEAQ (reference sequence). CDR3 length equals 15 residues. The genes are TRBV7-9 and TRBJ2-2; D remains unclear. The source material was PBMCs. The sequence was obtained from a boy between 10 and 17 years old in good health and CMV-seronegative. CDR3 sequence: CASSLSAGPTGELFF. The CDR3 bases are TGTGCCAGCAGCTTAAGCGCTGGCCCGACCGGGGAGCTGTTTTTT.